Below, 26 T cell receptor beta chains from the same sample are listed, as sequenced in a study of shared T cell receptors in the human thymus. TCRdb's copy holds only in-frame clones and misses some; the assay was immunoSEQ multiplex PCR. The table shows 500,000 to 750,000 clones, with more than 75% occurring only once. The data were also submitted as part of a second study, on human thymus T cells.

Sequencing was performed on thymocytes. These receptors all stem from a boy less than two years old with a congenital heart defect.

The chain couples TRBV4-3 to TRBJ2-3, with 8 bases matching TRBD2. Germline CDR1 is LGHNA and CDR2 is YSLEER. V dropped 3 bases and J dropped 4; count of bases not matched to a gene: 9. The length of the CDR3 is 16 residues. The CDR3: CASSQRAGEIADTQYF. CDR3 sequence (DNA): TGCGCCAGCAGCCAGAGAGCGGGAGAGATCGCAGATACGCAGTATTTT.

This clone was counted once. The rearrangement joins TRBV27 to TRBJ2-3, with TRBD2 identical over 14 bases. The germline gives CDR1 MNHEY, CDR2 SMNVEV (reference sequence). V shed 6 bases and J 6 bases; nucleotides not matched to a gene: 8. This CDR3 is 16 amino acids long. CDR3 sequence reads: CASRIGTSGSEDTQYF. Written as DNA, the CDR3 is TGTGCCAGCAGGATCGGGACTAGCGGGAGTGAGGATACGCAGTATTTT.

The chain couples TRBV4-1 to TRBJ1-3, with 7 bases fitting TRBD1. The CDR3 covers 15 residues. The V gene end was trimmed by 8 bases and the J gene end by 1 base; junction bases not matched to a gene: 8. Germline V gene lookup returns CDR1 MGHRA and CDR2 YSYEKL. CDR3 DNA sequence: TGCGCCAGCTCCCAGAAGACAGGGTCTGGAAACACCATATATTTT. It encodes CASSQKTGSGNTIYF.

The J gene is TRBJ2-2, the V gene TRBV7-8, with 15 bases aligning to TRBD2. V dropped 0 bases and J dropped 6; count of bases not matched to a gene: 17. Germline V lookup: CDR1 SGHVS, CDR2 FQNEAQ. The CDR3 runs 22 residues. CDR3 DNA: TGTGCCAGCAGCTTAGCCACCCCGGGACTAGCGGGAGGCCTCTCAATGGCCGGGGAGCTGTTTTTT. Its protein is CASSLATPGLAGGLSMAGELFF.

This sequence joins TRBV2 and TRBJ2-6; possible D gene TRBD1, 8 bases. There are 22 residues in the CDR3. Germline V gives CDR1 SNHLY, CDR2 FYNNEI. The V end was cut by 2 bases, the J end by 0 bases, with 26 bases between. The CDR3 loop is CASSERALRRGDRSSGANVLTF. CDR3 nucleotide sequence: TGTGCCAGCAGTGAAAGGGCCCTCCGCCGGGGGGACAGGAGCTCTGGGGCCAACGTCCTGACTTTC.

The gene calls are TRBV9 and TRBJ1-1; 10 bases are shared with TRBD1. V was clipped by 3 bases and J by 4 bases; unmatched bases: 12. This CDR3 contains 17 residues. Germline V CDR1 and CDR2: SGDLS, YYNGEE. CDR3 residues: CASSEREDRTGGTEAFF. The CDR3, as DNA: TGTGCCAGCAGCGAAAGAGAAGATCGGACAGGGGGCACTGAAGCTTTCTTT.

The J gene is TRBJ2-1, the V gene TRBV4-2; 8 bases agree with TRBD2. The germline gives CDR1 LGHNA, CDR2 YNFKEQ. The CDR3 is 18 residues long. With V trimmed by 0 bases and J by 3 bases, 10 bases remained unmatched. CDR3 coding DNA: TGTGCCAGCAGCCAAGATCGACACAAGCGGGGGCTCTACAATGAGCAGTTCTTC. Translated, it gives CASSQDRHKRGLYNEQFF.

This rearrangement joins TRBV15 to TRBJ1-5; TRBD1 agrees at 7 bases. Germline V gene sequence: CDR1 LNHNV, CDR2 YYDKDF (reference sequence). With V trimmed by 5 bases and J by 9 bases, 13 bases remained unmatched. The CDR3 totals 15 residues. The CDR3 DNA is TGTGCCACCAGCGCGCAAGGACAGGCCTGGTGGCCCCAGCATTTT. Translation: CATSAQGQAWWPQHF.

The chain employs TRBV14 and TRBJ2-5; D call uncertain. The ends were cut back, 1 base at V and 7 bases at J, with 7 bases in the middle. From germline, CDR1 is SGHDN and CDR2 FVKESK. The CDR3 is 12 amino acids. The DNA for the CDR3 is TGTGCCAGCAGCCAAGCCGGTGCGACCCAGTACTTC. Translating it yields CASSQAGATQYF. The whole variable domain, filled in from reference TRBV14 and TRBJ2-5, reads EAGVTQFPSHSVIEKGQTVTLRCDPISGHDNLYWYRRVMGKEIKFLLHFVKESKQDESGMPNNRFLAERTGGTYSTLKVQPAELEDSGVYFCASSQAGATQYFGPGTRLLVL.

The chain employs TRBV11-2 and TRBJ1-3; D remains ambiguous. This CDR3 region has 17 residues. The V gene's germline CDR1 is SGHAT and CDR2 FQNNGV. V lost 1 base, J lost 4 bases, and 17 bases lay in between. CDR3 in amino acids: CASSLVCLGSSGNTIYF. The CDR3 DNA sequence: TGTGCCAGCAGCTTAGTATGTCTGGGCAGCTCAGGAAACACCATATATTTT.

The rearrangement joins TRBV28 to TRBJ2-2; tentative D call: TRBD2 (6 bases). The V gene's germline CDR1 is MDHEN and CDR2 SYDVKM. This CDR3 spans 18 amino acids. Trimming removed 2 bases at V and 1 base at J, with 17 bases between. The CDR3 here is CASSLGIPGLRNTGELFF. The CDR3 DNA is TGTGCCAGCAGTTTAGGCATTCCGGGACTGCGGAACACCGGGGAGCTGTTTTTT.

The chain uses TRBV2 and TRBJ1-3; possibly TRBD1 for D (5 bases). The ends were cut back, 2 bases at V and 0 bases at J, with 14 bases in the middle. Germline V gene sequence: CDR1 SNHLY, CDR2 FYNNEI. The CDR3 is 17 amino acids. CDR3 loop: CASSERGPPYSGNTIYF. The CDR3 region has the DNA TGTGCCAGCAGTGAAAGGGGCCCTCCGTACTCTGGAAACACCATATATTTT.

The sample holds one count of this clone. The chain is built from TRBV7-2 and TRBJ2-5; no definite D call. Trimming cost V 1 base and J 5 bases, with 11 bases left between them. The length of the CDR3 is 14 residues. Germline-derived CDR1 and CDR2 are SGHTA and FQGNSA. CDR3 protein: CASSLVRVTETQYF. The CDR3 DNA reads TGTGCCAGCAGCTTAGTTCGAGTAACGGAGACCCAGTACTTC. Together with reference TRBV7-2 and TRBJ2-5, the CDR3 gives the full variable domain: GAGVSQSPSNKVTEKGKDVELRCDPISGHTALYWYRQSLGQGLEFLIYFQGNSAPDKSGLPSDRFSAERTGGSVSTLTIQRTQQEDSAVYLCASSLVRVTETQYFGPGTRLLVL.

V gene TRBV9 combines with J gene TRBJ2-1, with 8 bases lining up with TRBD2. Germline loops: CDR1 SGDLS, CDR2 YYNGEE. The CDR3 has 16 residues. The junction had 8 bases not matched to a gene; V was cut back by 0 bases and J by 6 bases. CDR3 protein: CASSVVLSGGVNEQFF. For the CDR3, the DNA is TGTGCCAGCAGCGTAGTTCTCAGCGGGGGTGTCAATGAGCAGTTCTTC.

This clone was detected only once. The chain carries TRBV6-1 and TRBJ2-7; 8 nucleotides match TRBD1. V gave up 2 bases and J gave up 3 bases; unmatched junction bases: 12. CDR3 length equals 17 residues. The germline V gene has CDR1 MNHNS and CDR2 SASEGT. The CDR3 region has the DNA TGTGCCAGCAGTGAAAACAAGAAGAGGGACAGGCTCTACGAGCAGTACTTC. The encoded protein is CASSENKKRDRLYEQYF.

The CDR3 here is CASSSRRDRDIGANVLTF. CDR3 nucleotides: TGTGCCAGCTCATCTCGCCGGGACAGGGATATTGGGGCCAACGTCCTGACTTTC. The chain combines TRBV18 with TRBJ2-6, with 9 bases matching TRBD1. Germline CDR1 KGHSH, CDR2 LQKENI. CDR3 length: 18 amino acids. After removal of 5 bases from V and 3 bases from J, the junction contained 11 bases not matched to a gene.

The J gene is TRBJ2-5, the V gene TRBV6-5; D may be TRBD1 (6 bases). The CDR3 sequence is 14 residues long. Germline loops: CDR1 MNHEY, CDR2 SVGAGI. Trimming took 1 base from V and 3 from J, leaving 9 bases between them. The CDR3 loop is CASSYLAGEETQYF. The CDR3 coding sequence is TGTGCCAGCAGTTACTTAGCAGGGGAAGAGACCCAGTACTTC.

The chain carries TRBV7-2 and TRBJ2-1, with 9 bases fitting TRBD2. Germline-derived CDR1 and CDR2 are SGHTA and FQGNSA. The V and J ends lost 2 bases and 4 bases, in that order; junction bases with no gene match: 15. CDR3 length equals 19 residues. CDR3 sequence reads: CASSLRAGPSGTVYNEQFF. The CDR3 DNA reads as TGTGCCAGCAGCTTAAGGGCGGGTCCTAGCGGGACAGTTTACAATGAGCAGTTCTTC. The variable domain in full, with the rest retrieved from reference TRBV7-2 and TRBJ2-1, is GAGVSQSPSNKVTEKGKDVELRCDPISGHTALYWYRQSLGQGLEFLIYFQGNSAPDKSGLPSDRFSAERTGGSVSTLTIQRTQQEDSAVYLCASSLRAGPSGTVYNEQFFGPGTRLTVL.

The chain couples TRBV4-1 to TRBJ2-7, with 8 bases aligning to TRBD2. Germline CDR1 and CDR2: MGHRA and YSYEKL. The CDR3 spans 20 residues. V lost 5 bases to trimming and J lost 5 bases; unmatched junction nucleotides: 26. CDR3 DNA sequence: TGCGCCAGCAGCTTGAACCGGAAGACTAGCGACCAAGAGTCTCCTAACGAGCAGTACTTC. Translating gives CASSLNRKTSDQESPNEQYF.

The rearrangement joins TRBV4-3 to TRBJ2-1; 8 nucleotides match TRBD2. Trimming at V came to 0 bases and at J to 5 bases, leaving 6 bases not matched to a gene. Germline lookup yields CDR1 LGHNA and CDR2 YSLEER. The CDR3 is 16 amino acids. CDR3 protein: CASSQEGSGTNNEQFF. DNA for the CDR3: TGCGCCAGCAGCCAAGAAGGTAGCGGGACAAACAATGAGCAGTTCTTC.

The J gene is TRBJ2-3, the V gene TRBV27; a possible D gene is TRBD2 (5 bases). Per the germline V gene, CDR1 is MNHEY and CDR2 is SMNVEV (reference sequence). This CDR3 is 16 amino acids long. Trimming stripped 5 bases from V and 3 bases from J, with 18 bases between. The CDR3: CASSPLHGVRTDTQYF. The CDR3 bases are TGTGCCAGCAGTCCCCTCCACGGGGTTAGAACAGATACGCAGTATTTT.

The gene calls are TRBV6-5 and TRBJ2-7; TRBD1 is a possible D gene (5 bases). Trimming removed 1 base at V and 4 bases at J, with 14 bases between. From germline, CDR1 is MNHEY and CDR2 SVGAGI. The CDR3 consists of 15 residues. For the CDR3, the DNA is TGTGCCAGCAGTTACTTGCGACAGACGAGTTACGAGCAGTACTTC. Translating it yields CASSYLRQTSYEQYF.

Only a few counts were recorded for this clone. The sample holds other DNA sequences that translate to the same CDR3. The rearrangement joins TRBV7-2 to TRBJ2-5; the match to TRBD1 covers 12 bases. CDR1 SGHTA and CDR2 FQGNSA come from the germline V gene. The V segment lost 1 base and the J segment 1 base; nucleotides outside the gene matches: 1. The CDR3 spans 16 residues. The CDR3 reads CASSLGDRGLQETQYF. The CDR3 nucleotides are TGTGCCAGCAGCTTAGGGGACAGGGGGCTCCAAGAGACCCAGTACTTC. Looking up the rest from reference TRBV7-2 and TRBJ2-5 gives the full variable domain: GAGVSQSPSNKVTEKGKDVELRCDPISGHTALYWYRQSLGQGLEFLIYFQGNSAPDKSGLPSDRFSAERTGGSVSTLTIQRTQQEDSAVYLCASSLGDRGLQETQYFGPGTRLLVL.

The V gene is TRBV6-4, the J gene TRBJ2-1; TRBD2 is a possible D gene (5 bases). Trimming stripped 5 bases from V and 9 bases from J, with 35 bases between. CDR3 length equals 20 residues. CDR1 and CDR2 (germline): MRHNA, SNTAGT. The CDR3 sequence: CASSNSWETCRYGRLGEQFF. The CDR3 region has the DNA TGTGCCAGCAGTAACAGTTGGGAGACCTGCAGGTATGGCCGTTTGGGTGAGCAGTTCTTC.

The CDR3 spells CASSIFGGDYGYTF. The CDR3 nucleotides read TGTGCCAGTAGTATATTCGGGGGGGACTATGGCTACACCTTC. The genes are TRBV19 and TRBJ1-2, with a weak D call TRBD1 (5 bases). Germline lookup yields CDR1 LNHDA and CDR2 SQIVND (reference sequence). Trimming cost V 2 bases and J 3 bases, with 10 bases left between them. CDR3 size: 14 residues.

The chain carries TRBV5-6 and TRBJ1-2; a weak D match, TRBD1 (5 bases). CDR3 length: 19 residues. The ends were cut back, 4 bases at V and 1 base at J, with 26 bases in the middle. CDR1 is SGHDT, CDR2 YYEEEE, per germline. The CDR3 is CASSRAGEGPGLCNYGYTF. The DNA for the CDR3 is TGTGCCAGCAGCCGCGCGGGGGAGGGCCCCGGGCTTTGTAACTATGGCTACACCTTC.